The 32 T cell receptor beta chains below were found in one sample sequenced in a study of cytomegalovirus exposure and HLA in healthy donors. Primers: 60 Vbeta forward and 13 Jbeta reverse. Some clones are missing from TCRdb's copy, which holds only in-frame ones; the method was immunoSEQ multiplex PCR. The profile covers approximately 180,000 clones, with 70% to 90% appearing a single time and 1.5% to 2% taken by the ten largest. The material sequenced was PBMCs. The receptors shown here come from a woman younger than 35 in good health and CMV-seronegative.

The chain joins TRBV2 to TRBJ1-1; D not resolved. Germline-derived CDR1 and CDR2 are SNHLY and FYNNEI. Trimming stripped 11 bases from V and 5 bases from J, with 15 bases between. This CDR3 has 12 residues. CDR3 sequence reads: CAGSGGGTEAFF. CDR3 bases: TGTGCCGGCTCGGGAGGCGGGACTGAAGCTTTCTTT.

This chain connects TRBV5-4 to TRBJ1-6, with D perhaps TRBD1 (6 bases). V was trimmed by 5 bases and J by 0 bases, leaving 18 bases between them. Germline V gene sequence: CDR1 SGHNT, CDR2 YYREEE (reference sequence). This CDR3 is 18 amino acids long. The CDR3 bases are TGTGCCAGCAGGTCTCGCGGGGGCTCAGGCTCCTATAATTCACCCCTCCACTTT. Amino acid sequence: CASRSRGGSGSYNSPLHF.

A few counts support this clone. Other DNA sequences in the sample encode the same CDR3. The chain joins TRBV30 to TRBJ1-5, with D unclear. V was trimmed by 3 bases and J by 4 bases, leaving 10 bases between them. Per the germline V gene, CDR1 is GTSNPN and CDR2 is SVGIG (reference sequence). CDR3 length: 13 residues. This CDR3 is CAWSVDTNQPQHF. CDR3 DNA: TGTGCCTGGAGCGTTGACACAAATCAGCCCCAGCATTTT.

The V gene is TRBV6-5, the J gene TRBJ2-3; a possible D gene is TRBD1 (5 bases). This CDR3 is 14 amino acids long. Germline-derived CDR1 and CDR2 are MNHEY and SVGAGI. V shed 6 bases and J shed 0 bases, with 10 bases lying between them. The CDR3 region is CASRPGPSTDTQYF. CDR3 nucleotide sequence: TGTGCCAGCAGACCAGGGCCCAGCACAGATACGCAGTATTTT.

The CDR3 nucleotides are TGTGCCAGCAGCTCTACGAGGGGGAGGGGTGGCGAGCAGTACTTC. Residues: CASSSTRGRGGEQYF. V usage is TRBV11-2 and J usage is TRBJ2-7, with D maybe TRBD2 (7 bases). V was clipped by 4 bases and J by 6 bases, with 19 bases between them. Per germline, CDR1 SGHAT and CDR2 FQNNGV. This CDR3 spans 15 amino acids. The full variable domain, completed using reference TRBV11-2 and TRBJ2-7, is EAGVAQSPRYKIIEKRQSVAFWCNPISGHATLYWYQQILGQGPKLLIQFQNNGVVDDSQLPKDRFSAERLKGVDSTLKIQPAKLEDSAVYLCASSSTRGRGGEQYFGPGTRLTVT.

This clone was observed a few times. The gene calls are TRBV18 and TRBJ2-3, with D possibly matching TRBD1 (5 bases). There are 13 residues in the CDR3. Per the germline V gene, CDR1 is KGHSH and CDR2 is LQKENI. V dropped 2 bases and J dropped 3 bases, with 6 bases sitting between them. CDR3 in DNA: TGTGCCAGCTCACCAGGGGCGACAGATACGCAGTATTTT. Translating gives CASSPGATDTQYF. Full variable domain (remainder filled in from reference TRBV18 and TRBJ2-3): NAGVMQNPRHLVRRRGQEARLRCSPMKGHSHVYWYRQLPEEGLKFMVYLQKENIIDESGMPKERFSAEFPKEGPSILRIQQVVRGDSAAYFCASSPGATDTQYFGPGTRLTVL.

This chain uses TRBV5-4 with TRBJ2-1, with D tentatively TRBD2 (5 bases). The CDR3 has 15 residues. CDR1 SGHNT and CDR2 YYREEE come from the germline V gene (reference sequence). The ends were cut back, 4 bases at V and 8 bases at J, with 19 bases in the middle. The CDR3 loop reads CASSAYPGTQDEQFF. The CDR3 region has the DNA TGTGCCAGCAGCGCCTACCCGGGAACCCAAGATGAGCAGTTCTTC.

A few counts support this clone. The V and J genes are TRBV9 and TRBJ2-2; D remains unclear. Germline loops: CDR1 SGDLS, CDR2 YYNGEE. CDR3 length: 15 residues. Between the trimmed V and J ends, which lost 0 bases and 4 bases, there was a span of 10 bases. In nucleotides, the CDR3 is TGTGCCAGCAGCGTAGGTCCCGTCCCCACCGGGGAGCTGTTTTTT. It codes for CASSVGPVPTGELFF.

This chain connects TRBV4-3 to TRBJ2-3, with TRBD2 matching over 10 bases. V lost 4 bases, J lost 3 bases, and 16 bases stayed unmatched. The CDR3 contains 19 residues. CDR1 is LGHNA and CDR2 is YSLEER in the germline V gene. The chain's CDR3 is CASSLLSASGRDGTDTQYF. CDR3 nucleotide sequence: TGCGCCAGCAGCCTTCTCTCCGCTAGCGGGAGAGATGGGACAGATACGCAGTATTTT.

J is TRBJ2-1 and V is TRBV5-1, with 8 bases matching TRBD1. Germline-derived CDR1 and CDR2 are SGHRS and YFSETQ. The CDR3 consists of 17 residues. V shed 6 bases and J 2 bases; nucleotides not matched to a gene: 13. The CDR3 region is CASNPAGGAGTYNEQFF. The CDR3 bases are TGCGCCAGCAACCCCGCAGGGGGCGCAGGGACCTACAATGAGCAGTTCTTC.

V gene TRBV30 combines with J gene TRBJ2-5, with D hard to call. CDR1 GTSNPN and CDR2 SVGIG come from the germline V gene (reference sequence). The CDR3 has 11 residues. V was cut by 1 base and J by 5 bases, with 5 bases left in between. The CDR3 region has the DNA TGTGCCTGGAGTGATCCGGAGACCCAGTACTTC. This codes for CAWSDPETQYF. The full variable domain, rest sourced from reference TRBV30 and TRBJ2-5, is SQTIHQWPATLVQPVGSPLSLECTVEGTSNPNLYWYRQAAGRGLQLLFYSVGIGQISSEVPQNLSASRPQDRQFILSSKKLLLSDSGFYLCAWSDPETQYFGPGTRLLVL.

The CDR3 loop reads CASSPILLAGGGDTQYF. As DNA, the CDR3 is TGTGCCAGCAGTCCCATCCTACTAGCGGGAGGTGGAGATACGCAGTATTTT. The chain joins TRBV27 to TRBJ2-3; 12 nucleotides match TRBD2. CDR1 MNHEY and CDR2 SMNVEV come from the germline V gene (reference sequence). CDR3 length: 17 amino acids. After removal of 5 bases from V and 5 bases from J, the junction contained 11 bases not matched to a gene.

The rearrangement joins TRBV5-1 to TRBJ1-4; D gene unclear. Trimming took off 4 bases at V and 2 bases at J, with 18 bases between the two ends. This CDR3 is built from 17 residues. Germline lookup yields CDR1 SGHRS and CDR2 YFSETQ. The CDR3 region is CASSRGKEPGTNEKLFF. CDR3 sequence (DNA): TGCGCCAGCAGCCGCGGAAAGGAGCCTGGGACTAATGAAAAACTGTTTTTT.

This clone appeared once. The CDR3 region is CASSPRGGSYEQYF. The CDR3 DNA reads as TGTGCCAGCAGCCCTAGGGGTGGTTCCTACGAGCAGTACTTC. This chain links TRBV5-6 with TRBJ2-7, with a tentative D call TRBD1 (5 bases). Germline assignment: CDR1 SGHDT and CDR2 YYEEEE. Trimming removed 4 bases from V and 1 base from J, with 12 bases in between. The CDR3 loop spans 14 amino acids.

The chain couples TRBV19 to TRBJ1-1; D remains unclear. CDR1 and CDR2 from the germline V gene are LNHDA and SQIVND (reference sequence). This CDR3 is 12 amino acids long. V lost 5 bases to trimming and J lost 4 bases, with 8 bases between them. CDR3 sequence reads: CASSVRGTEAFF. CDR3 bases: TGTGCCAGTAGTGTTCGGGGCACTGAAGCTTTCTTT.

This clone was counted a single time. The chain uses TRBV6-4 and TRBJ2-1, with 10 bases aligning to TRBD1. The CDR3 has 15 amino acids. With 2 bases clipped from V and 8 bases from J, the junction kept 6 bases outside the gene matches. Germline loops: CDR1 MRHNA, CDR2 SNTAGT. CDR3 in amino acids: CASSDMTGGRDEQFF. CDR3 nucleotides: TGTGCCAGCAGTGACATGACAGGGGGCAGGGATGAGCAGTTCTTC.

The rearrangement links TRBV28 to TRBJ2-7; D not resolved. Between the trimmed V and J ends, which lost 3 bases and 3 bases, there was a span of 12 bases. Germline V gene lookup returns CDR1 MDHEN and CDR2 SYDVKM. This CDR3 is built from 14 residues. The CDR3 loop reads CASSLHLGVYEQYF. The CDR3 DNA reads TGTGCCAGCAGTTTGCACCTAGGTGTCTACGAGCAGTACTTC.

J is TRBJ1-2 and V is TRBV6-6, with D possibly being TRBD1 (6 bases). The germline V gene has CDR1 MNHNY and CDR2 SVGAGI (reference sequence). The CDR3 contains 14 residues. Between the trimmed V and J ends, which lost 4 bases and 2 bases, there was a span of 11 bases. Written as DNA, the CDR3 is TGTGCCAGCAGTTTAGGGGGGGAGAACTATGGCTACACCTTC. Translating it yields CASSLGGENYGYTF.

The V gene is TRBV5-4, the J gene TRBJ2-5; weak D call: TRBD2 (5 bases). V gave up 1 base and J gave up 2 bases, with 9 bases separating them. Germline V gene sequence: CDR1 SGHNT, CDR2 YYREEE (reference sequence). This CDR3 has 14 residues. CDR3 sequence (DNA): TGTGCCAGCAGCTTGAGTTCGGGACAAGAGACCCAGTACTTC. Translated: CASSLSSGQETQYF.

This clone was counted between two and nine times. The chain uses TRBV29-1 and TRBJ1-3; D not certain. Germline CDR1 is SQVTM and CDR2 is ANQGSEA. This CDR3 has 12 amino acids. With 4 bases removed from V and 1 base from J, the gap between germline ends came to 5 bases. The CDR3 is CSVVPSGNTIYF. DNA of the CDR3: TGCAGCGTTGTTCCTTCTGGAAACACCATATATTTT.

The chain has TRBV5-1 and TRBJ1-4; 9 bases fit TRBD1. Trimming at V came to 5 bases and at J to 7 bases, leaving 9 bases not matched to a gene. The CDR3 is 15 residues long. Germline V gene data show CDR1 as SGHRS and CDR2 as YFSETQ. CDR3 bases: TGCGCCAGCAGACCGCGACAGGGGGTCTTTGAAAAACTGTTTTTT. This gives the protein CASRPRQGVFEKLFF.

The CDR3 protein is CASSFSRDTGELFF. DNA of the CDR3: TGTGCCAGCAGTTTTTCCAGGGACACCGGGGAGCTGTTTTTT. This chain joins TRBV27 and TRBJ2-2; tentative D call: TRBD1 (5 bases). Deletions cut 3 bases from V and 3 bases from J, with 8 bases between. Germline CDR1 reads MNHEY; CDR2 reads SMNVEV (reference sequence). The CDR3 spans 14 residues.

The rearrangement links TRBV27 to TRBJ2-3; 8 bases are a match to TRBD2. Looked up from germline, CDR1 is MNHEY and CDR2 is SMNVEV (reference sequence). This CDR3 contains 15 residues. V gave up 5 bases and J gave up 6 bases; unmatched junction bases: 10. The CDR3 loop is CASSGGLAPGDTQYF. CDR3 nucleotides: TGTGCCAGCAGTGGAGGACTAGCCCCCGGGGATACGCAGTATTTT.

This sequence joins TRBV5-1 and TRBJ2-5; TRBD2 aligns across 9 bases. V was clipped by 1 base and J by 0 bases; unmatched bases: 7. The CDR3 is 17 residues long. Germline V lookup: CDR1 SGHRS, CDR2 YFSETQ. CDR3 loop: CASSLTGTSPNQETQYF. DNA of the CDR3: TGCGCCAGCAGCTTGACCGGGACTAGCCCAAACCAAGAGACCCAGTACTTC.

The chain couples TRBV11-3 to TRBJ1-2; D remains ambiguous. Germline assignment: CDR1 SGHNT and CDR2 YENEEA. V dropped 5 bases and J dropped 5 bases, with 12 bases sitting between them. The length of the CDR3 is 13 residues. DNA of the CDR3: TGTGCCAGCAGCGAACGGACGGGGTATGGCTACACCTTC. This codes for CASSERTGYGYTF.

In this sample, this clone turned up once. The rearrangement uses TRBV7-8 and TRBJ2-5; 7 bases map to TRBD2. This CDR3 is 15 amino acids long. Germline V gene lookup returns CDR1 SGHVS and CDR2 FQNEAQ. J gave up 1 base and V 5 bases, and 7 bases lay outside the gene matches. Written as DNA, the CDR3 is TGTGCCAGCAGCCAAGCGGGAAGCCTCCAAGAGACCCAGTACTTC. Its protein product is CASSQAGSLQETQYF.

CDR3 DNA: TGTGCCATCAGTGAGTCGAGTCCGGGACTAGCGGGTTCCTACGAGCAGTACTTC. This gives the protein CAISESSPGLAGSYEQYF. The J gene is TRBJ2-5, the V gene TRBV10-3; 12 nucleotides line up with TRBD2. The J call may be incorrect, as the DNA end agrees better with TRBJ2-7. This CDR3 is 18 amino acids long. Germline V CDR1 and CDR2: ENHRY, SYGVKD.

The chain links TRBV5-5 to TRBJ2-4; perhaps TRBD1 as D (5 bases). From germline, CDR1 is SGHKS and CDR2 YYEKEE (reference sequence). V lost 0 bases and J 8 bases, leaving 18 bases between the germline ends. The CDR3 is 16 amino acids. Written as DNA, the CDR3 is TGTGCCAGCAGCTTGGGGTTAGGGCAGGGTACGGACATTCAGTACTTC. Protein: CASSLGLGQGTDIQYF. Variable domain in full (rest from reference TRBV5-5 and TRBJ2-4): DAGVTQSPTHLIKTRGQQVTLRCSPISGHKSVSWYQQVLGQGPQFIFQYYEKEERGRGNFPDRFSARQFPNYSSELNVNALLLGDSALYLCASSLGLGQGTDIQYFGAGTRLSVL.

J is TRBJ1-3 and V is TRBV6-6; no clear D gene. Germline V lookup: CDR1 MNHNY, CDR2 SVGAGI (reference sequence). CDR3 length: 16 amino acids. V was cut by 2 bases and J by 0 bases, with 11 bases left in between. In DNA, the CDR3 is TGTGCCAGCAGTTACCCCGGGGAGAACTCTGGAAACACCATATATTTT. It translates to CASSYPGENSGNTIYF.

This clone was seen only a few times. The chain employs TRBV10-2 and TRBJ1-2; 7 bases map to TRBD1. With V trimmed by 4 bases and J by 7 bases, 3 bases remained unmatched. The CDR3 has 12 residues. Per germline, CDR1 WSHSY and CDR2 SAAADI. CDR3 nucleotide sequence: TGCGCCAGCAGTGTGGACAGGTCTGGCTACACCTTC. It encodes CASSVDRSGYTF.

Here the CDR3 reads CASSKQGLNTEAFF. The CDR3 DNA reads TGTGCCAGCAGTAAACAGGGATTGAACACTGAAGCTTTCTTT. The J gene is TRBJ1-1, the V gene TRBV7-9, with a possible D match to TRBD1 (6 bases). CDR3 length: 14 amino acids. The germline V gene has CDR1 SEHNR and CDR2 FQNEAQ (reference sequence). V lost 6 bases and J lost 0, with 11 bases in between.

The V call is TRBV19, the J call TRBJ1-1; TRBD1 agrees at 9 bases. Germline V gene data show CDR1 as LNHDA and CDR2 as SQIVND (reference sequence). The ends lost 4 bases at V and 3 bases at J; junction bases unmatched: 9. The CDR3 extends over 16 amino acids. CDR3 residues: CASSTSLTGGYTEAFF. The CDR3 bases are TGTGCCAGTAGTACTTCCCTGACAGGGGGGTACACTGAAGCTTTCTTT.